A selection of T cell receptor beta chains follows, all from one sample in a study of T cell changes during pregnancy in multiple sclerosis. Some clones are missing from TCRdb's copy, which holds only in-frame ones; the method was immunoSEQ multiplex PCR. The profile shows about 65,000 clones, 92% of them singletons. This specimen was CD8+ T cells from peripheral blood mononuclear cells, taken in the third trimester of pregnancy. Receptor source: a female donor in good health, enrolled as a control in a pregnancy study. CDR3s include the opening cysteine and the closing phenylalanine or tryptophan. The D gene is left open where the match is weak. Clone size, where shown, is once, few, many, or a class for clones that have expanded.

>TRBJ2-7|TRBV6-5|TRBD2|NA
CASSSRAGVFYEQYF
TGTGCCAGCAGTTCTAGGGCGGGGGTCTTCTACGAGCAGTACTTC
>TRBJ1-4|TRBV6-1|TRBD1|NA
CASRATGVDEKLFF
TGTGCCAGCAGAGCCACAGGGGTCGATGAAAAACTGTTTTTT
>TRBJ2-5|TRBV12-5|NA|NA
CASGHIGGAFGETQYF
TGTGCTAGTGGGCACATTGGGGGGGCCTTTGGGGAGACCCAGTACTTC
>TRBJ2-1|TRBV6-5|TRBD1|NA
CASSQTGYRNEQFF
TGTGCCAGCAGTCAGACAGGGTATAGGAATGAGCAGTTCTTC
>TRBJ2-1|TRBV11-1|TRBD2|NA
CASNSGGDHNEQFF
TGTGCCAGCAATAGCGGGGGGGACCACAATGAGCAGTTCTTC
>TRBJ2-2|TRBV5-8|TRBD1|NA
CASSLDRGDTGELFF
TGTGCCAGCAGCTTGGACAGGGGAGACACCGGGGAGCTGTTTTTT
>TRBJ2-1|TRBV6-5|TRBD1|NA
CASSYRPGQLTDEQFF
TGTGCCAGCAGTTACCGGCCGGGACAGCTTACCGATGAGCAGTTCTTC
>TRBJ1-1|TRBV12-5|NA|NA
CASGLQRTVRMNTEAFF
TGTGCTAGTGGTTTGCAACGGACAGTTAGAATGAACACTGAAGCTTTCTTT
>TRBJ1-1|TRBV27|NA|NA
CASSFRGTITEAFF
TGTGCCAGCAGTTTTAGGGGAACGATCACTGAAGCTTTCTTT
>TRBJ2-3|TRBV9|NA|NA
CASSTASTDTQYF
TGTGCCAGCAGCACAGCTAGCACAGATACGCAGTATTTT
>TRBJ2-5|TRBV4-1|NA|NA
CASSQGVLETQYF
TGCGCCAGCAGCCAAGGAGTCCTAGAGACCCAGTACTTC
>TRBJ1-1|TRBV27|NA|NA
CASSLSFDTTEAFF
TGTGCCAGCAGTTTATCTTTTGACACGACTGAAGCTTTCTTT
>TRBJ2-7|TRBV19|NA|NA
CASSSQAFSYEQYF
TGTGCCAGTAGCTCTCAGGCCTTTTCCTACGAGCAGTACTTC
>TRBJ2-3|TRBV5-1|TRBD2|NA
CASSLIGLAGSRDTQYF
TGCGCCAGCAGCTTGATCGGACTAGCGGGGTCAAGAGATACGCAGTATTTT
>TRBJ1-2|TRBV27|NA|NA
CASGRGGDYGYTF
TGTGCCAGCGGCAGGGGCGGAGACTATGGCTACACCTTC
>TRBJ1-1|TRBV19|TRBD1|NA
CASTWDSLNTEAFF
TGTGCCAGTACCTGGGACAGTCTGAACACTGAAGCTTTCTTT
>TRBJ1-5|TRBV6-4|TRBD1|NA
CASRQGSNSNQPQHF
TGTGCCAGCAGACAGGGGAGTAATAGCAATCAGCCCCAGCATTTT
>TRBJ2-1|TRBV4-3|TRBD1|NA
CASSPAGDRVSYNEQFF
TGCGCCAGCAGCCCCGCTGGGGACAGGGTGTCCTACAATGAGCAGTTCTTC
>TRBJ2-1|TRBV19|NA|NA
CASSTTDPNPYNEQFF
TGTGCCAGTAGTACGACAGACCCGAATCCTTACAATGAGCAGTTCTTC
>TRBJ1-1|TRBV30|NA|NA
CAWGADIDTEAFF
TGTGCCTGGGGGGCAGACATCGACACTGAAGCTTTCTTT
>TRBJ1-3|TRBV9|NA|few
CASSHNREAGSGNTIYF
TGTGCCAGCAGCCATAACAGGGAAGCAGGTTCTGGAAACACCATATATTTT
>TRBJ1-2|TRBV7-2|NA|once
CASSQQGPNYGYTF
TGTGCCAGCAGTCAACAGGGCCCTAACTATGGCTACACCTTC
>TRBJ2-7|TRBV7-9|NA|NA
CASEDSQSYEQYF
TGTGCCAGTGAGGACAGCCAGTCCTACGAGCAGTACTTC
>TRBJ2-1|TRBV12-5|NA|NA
CASGLIPSSYNEQFF
TGTGCTAGTGGTTTAATTCCGAGCTCCTACAATGAGCAGTTCTTC
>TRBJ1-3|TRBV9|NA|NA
CASSEGDGSSGNTIYF
TGTGCCAGCAGCGAGGGGGACGGAAGCTCTGGAAACACCATATATTTT
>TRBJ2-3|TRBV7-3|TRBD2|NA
CASNSGGGLNPDTQYF
TGTGCCAGCAATAGCGGGGGGGGCCTTAACCCAGATACGCAGTATTTT
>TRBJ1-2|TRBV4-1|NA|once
CASSQDRSGDGYTF
TGCGCCAGCAGCCAAGATCGCAGCGGTGATGGCTACACCTTC
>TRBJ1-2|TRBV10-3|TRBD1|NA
CAISAEEGANYGYTF
TGTGCCATCAGTGCCGAGGAGGGGGCAAACTATGGCTACACCTTC
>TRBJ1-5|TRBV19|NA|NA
CASTLSGGAFNQPQHF
TGTGCCAGTACTCTTAGCGGGGGGGCCTTCAATCAGCCCCAGCATTTT
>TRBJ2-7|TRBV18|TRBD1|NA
CASSGQGTTYEQYF
TGTGCCAGCTCCGGACAGGGGACGACCTACGAGCAGTACTTC
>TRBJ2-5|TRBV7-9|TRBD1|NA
CASSSDRVGVGETQYF
TGTGCCAGCAGCTCAGACAGGGTGGGGGTCGGGGAGACCCAGTACTTC
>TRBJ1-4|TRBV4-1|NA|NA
CASSSTQVNNEKLFF
TGCGCCAGCAGCTCGACACAGGTGAATAATGAAAAACTGTTTTTT
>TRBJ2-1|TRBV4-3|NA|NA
CASSQEAGSSFFTFF
TGCGCCAGCAGCCAAGAGGCGGGTAGTAGCTTTTTCACTTTCTTC
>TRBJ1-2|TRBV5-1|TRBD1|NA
CASSLVRDRGLADYGYTF
TGCGCCAGCAGCTTGGTTCGGGACAGGGGTTTGGCTGACTATGGCTACACCTTC
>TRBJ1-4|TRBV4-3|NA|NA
CASSQGPASHSTNEKLFF
TGCGCCAGCAGCCAAGGCCCCGCCAGTCATTCAACTAATGAAAAACTGTTTTTT
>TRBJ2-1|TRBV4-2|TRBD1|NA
CASSQGPRDSYNEQFF
TGTGCCAGCAGCCAAGGACCCAGGGACAGCTACAATGAGCAGTTCTTC
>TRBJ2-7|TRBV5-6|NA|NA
CASSLGVRAYEQYF
TGTGCCAGCAGCTTGGGTGTCCGGGCCTACGAGCAGTACTTC
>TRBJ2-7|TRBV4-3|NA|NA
CASSQGSSYEQYF
TGCGCCAGCAGCCAAGGGTCGAGCTACGAGCAGTACTTC